This record covers a single T cell receptor (beta chain). Antigen: not known. There were TCR beta CDR3 regions amplified from RNA transcripts. RT-PCR in the first round (using the HTBI primer set) targeted the TCR CDR3. TCRdb analysed the multiplex PCR reads with MiXCR anew, one entry per CDR3 protein. Here the sample spans some 600,000 distinct CDR3 sequences, approximately 14% being singletons. The data were obtained in a study of T cells in Graves' hyperthyroidism and ophthalmopathy. Study outcomes and limitations: Ophthalmopathy got predicted by the model a median approximately 6.3 months before its onset.

Trimming shortened V by 2 bases and J by 0 bases, and 12 bases separated the two germline ends. Germline V gene data show CDR1 as ENHRY and CDR2 as SYGVKD. The CDR3 covers 16 residues. The rearrangement links TRBV10-3 to TRBJ2-3; D not resolved. Sample: blood. The sequence derives from a woman between 25 and 40 years old with Graves' hyperthyroidism that later progressed to Graves' ophthalmopathy. The CDR3 DNA follows: TGTGCCATCAGTGAGCGTGGGCAAACTAGCACAGATACGCAGTATTTT. The encoded protein is CAISERGQTSTDTQYF.